This entry describes one T cell receptor beta chain. The entry originates in a study of cytomegalovirus exposure and HLA in healthy donors. Whole-study context: A later analysis reported the same platform for the 95 to 150 validation repertoires and the roughly 700 first-cohort repertoires.

Clones were read by immunoSEQ multiplex PCR, and TCRdb kept only the in-frame ones, dropping some. The sample includes 100,000 to 150,000 clones, over 85% seen only once; the top ten take around 3.3%. The study drew the donors from its approximately 120-subject validation cohort, separate from the approximately 670-subject first cohort. Germline V CDR1 and CDR2: SQVTM, ANQGSEA. The CDR3 is made up of 15 amino acids. V gave up 5 bases and J gave up 3 bases, with 20 bases separating them. The receptor's source is a young man in good health and CMV-seronegative. The chain has TRBV29-1 and TRBJ2-7; a weak D match, TRBD2 (6 bases). The sample taken for sequencing was PBMCs. The CDR3 DNA sequence: TGCAGCGTTCAGCTGGCGGAGGGGCGATTCTACGAGCAGTACTTC. Translation: CSVQLAEGRFYEQYF.